Detailed here is one T cell receptor beta chain. Its antigen is unknown. The PCR was carried out with 60 Vbeta primers and 13 Jbeta primers. Method: immunoSEQ multiplex PCR; TCRdb's copy keeps in-frame clones and lacks some. The sample shows about 130,000 clones, around 86% of them seen only once. This sample was taken from a study of cytomegalovirus exposure and HLA in healthy donors. Study results and limitations: The study put 150 to 200 TCR beta chains on its list as cytomegalovirus-associated. For most TCR sequences rarity was the rule, although some public TCRs occurred in many donors. In an earlier analysis, about 90% or about 30%: the productive usage of most TCR beta V segments. TCR beta sequences reportedly predicted most subjects' HLA-A and HLA-B alleles accurately.

Deletions cut 5 bases from V and 3 bases from J, with 17 bases between. Looked up from germline, CDR1 is SGHAT and CDR2 is FQNNGV. CDR3 length equals 15 residues. This chain uses TRBV11-2 with TRBJ2-7, with D possibly being TRBD2 (6 bases). The specimen was PBMCs. This receptor was identified in a woman between 50 and 59 years old in good health and CMV-seropositive. CDR3 nucleotides: TGTGCCAGCAGCCCCGGCGGGCGGCGGGACTACGAGCAGTACTTC. Protein: CASSPGGRRDYEQYF.